These 25 T cell receptor beta chains came from one sample sequenced in a study of blood T cell repertoires in COVID-19. Using immunoSEQ multiplex PCR, the repertoire was profiled, and TCRdb retains in-frame clones only, with some absent. The sample comprises over 95,000 clones, more than 80% of which are singletons, and over 9.5% rests with the top ten. The sequenced sample consisted of peripheral blood. Receptors were obtained from a human donor in a cohort sampled during active COVID-19.

This clone was picked up one time. The chain is built from TRBV7-2 and TRBJ2-1, with a tentative D call TRBD1 (8 bases). The CDR3 has 18 residues. V was cut by 0 bases and J by 2 bases, with 17 bases left in between. From germline, CDR1 is SGHTA and CDR2 FQGNSA. As DNA, the CDR3 is TGTGCCAGCAGCTTAGCCAACAGGGGGGGTTTTGCCTACAATGAGCAGTTCTTC. Encoded protein: CASSLANRGGFAYNEQFF.

The gene calls are TRBV7-2 and TRBJ2-5; TRBD1 matches at 8 bases. Germline CDR1 and CDR2: SGHTA and FQGNSA. The CDR3 extends over 14 amino acids. Trimming took 2 bases from V and 2 from J; bases not matched to a gene: 1. CDR3 in amino acids: CASSLHRGQETQYF. CDR3 nucleotides: TGTGCCAGCAGCTTACACAGGGGGCAAGAGACCCAGTACTTC.

This chain links TRBV12-3 or TRBV12-4 with TRBJ1-2; 7 nucleotides align to TRBD1. V lost 5 bases to trimming and J lost 7 bases; unmatched junction nucleotides: 7. CDR3 length: 13 residues. CDR3 sequence: CASSRDRVFGYTF. The CDR3 DNA reads TGTGCCAGCAGTCGAGACAGGGTGTTTGGCTACACCTTC.

This sequence joins TRBV29-1 and TRBJ1-4; the D is unclear. From germline, CDR1 is SQVTM and CDR2 ANQGSEA. The length of the CDR3 is 14 residues. The V and J ends lost 1 base and 4 bases respectively, with 10 bases between them. The CDR3 nucleotides read TGCAGCGTTGAAGTGGTCGGTATTAATGAAAAACTGTTTTTT. As protein: CSVEVVGINEKLFF.

V usage is TRBV5-1 and J usage is TRBJ2-3; possible D gene TRBD2, 6 bases. This CDR3 has 14 residues. V was clipped by 3 bases and J by 5 bases, with 13 bases between them. Per germline, CDR1 SGHRS and CDR2 YFSETQ. CDR3 sequence (DNA): TGCGCCAGCAGCTCTGATTCCGGGGGAGATACGCAGTATTTT. Translated: CASSSDSGGDTQYF.

This clone was observed a single time. The sample has other DNA sequences that encode this CDR3 too. This rearrangement joins TRBV5-4 to TRBJ2-3; 14 bases are shared with TRBD2. CDR1 is SGHNT and CDR2 is YYREEE in the germline V gene (reference sequence). This CDR3 is built from 18 residues. With 4 bases clipped from V and 3 bases from J, the junction kept 10 bases outside the gene matches. This CDR3 is CASSLRLAGGGGTDTQYF. DNA for the CDR3: TGTGCCAGCAGCCTCCGACTAGCGGGAGGGGGAGGGACAGATACGCAGTATTTT.

CDR3 protein: CASSQGDSGPDNSPLHF. CDR3 DNA sequence: TGCGCCAGCAGCCAAGGGGACAGCGGACCAGATAATTCACCCCTCCACTTT. The chain recombines TRBV4-3 with TRBJ1-6; TRBD1 matches 7 bases. Looked up from germline, CDR1 is LGHNA and CDR2 is YSLEER. The CDR3 extends over 17 amino acids. Germline trimming cut 1 base from V and 5 bases from J; bases unmatched to any gene: 8.

V is TRBV30 and J is TRBJ1-5, with D maybe TRBD1 (6 bases). V was cut by 2 bases and J by 3 bases, with 11 bases left in between. Germline V gene sequence: CDR1 GTSNPN, CDR2 SVGIG (reference sequence). The CDR3 runs to 14 residues. The CDR3 nucleotides are TGTGCCTGGAGTACAGGACAGCCCAATCAGCCCCAGCATTTT. This translates into CAWSTGQPNQPQHF.

V is TRBV19 and J is TRBJ2-1; D may be TRBD1 (6 bases). The V gene lost 7 bases and the J gene lost 5 bases, with 15 bases spanning the gap. Germline V gene data show CDR1 as LNHDA and CDR2 as SQIVND (reference sequence). CDR3 length: 14 amino acids. The DNA for the CDR3 is TGTGCCAGTAATAAACAGGGAACTAACAATGAGCAGTTCTTC. Its protein is CASNKQGTNNEQFF.

The V and J genes are TRBV4-1 and TRBJ2-5, with a possible D match to TRBD1 (5 bases). The germline V and J ends were trimmed by 0 bases and 2 bases, with 7 bases remaining between them. The germline V gene encodes CDR1 MGHRA and CDR2 YSYEKL. The CDR3 covers 14 residues. DNA for the CDR3: TGCGCCAGCAGCCAAGAAGACAGACAAGAGACCCAGTACTTC. Amino acid sequence: CASSQEDRQETQYF.

This clone was detected a few times. This chain connects TRBV7-9 to TRBJ2-2; 8 positions match TRBD2. The CDR3 totals 17 residues. V shed 5 bases and J 1 base; nucleotides not matched to a gene: 9. Germline V gene lookup returns CDR1 SEHNR and CDR2 FQNEAQ (reference sequence). CDR3 bases: TGTGCCAGCAGCCGCACGGTTGCGGGGGGGAACACCGGGGAGCTGTTTTTT. Amino acid sequence: CASSRTVAGGNTGELFF.

CDR3: CASSRKREGREQYF. CDR3 nucleotide sequence: TGTGCCAGCAGTAGAAAGCGGGAGGGCCGCGAGCAGTACTTC. The chain couples TRBV2 to TRBJ2-7; 10 bases are a match to TRBD2. CDR1 is SNHLY and CDR2 is FYNNEI in the germline V gene. Trimming took 5 bases from V and 6 from J; bases not matched to a gene: 7. The length of the CDR3 is 14 residues.

V and J are TRBV3-1 (or the pseudogene TRBV3-2) and TRBJ1-1, with a weak D call TRBD1 (5 bases). CDR1 LGHDT and CDR2 YNNKEL come from the germline V gene (reference sequence). Deletions cut 4 bases from V and 4 bases from J, with 16 bases between. The CDR3 contains 15 residues. In nucleotides, the CDR3 is TGTGCCAGCAGCCCCTGGGAGGAGGGGCTCACTGAAGCTTTCTTT. It yields the protein CASSPWEEGLTEAFF.

The gene calls are TRBV18 and TRBJ1-4; 8 positions match TRBD1. Germline loops: CDR1 KGHSH, CDR2 LQKENI. There are 15 residues in the CDR3. The V and J ends lost 6 bases and 2 bases, in that order; junction bases with no gene match: 5. The CDR3 here is CASSAGGLTNEKLFF. The CDR3 nucleotides read TGTGCCAGCTCGGCAGGGGGCCTCACTAATGAAAAACTGTTTTTT.

The chain combines TRBV14 with TRBJ2-7; no clear D gene. Germline V gene lookup returns CDR1 SGHDN and CDR2 FVKESK. This CDR3 has 14 amino acids. V was clipped by 1 base and J by 0 bases, with 7 bases between them. This chain's CDR3 is CASSQAQSSYEQYF. For the CDR3, the DNA is TGTGCCAGCAGCCAAGCACAGAGCTCCTACGAGCAGTACTTC.

The V gene is TRBV19, the J gene TRBJ1-1; 10 nucleotides line up with TRBD1. This CDR3 contains 16 residues. J gave up 1 base and V 5 bases, and 7 bases lay outside the gene matches. Germline V gene lookup returns CDR1 LNHDA and CDR2 SQIVND (reference sequence). CDR3 protein: CASSQPGTGENTEAFF. Here the CDR3 DNA reads TGTGCCAGTAGTCAGCCCGGGACAGGGGAGAACACTGAAGCTTTCTTT.

This clone was observed a handful of times. The gene calls are TRBV19 and TRBJ2-7; 7 bases agree with TRBD1. The V segment lost 5 bases and the J segment 1 base; nucleotides outside the gene matches: 11. Germline CDR1 LNHDA, CDR2 SQIVND (reference sequence). This CDR3 comprises 16 residues. CDR3 residues: CASSPWTGGHSYEQYF. The CDR3 DNA follows: TGTGCCAGTAGTCCCTGGACAGGTGGACATTCCTACGAGCAGTACTTC. Complete variable domain (other parts from reference TRBV19 and TRBJ2-7): DGGITQSPKYLFRKEGQNVTLSCEQNLNHDAMYWYRQDPGQGLRLIYYSQIVNDFQKGDIAEGYSVSREKKESFPLTVTSAQKNPTAFYLCASSPWTGGHSYEQYFGPGTRLTVT.

The chain joins TRBV5-6 to TRBJ1-6; D not resolved. V was cut by 4 bases and J by 10 bases, with 12 bases left in between. CDR1 is SGHDT and CDR2 is YYEEEE in the germline V gene. CDR3 length equals 13 residues. CDR3 sequence reads: CASSPSAGSPLHF. CDR3 coding DNA: TGTGCCAGCAGCCCATCAGCGGGCTCACCCCTCCACTTT.

The J gene is TRBJ2-1, the V gene TRBV29-1; 10 nucleotides match TRBD1. In germline, CDR1 is SQVTM, CDR2 ANQGSEA. The V and J ends lost 5 bases and 6 bases, in that order; junction bases with no gene match: 10. The CDR3 length is 15 residues. The CDR3 nucleotides read TGCAGCGTTTGTACAAGGGACAGGGGCCCCAATGAGCAGTTCTTC. Translated: CSVCTRDRGPNEQFF.

The chain recombines TRBV14 with TRBJ1-2; TRBD1 matches 10 bases. The CDR3 length is 15 residues. V lost 4 bases and J lost 7; bases outside the gene matches: 9. The germline gives CDR1 SGHDN, CDR2 FVKESK. The CDR3 bases are TGTGCCAGCAGCCGATCCAGACAGGGGGCTTTTGGCTACACCTTC. Its protein product is CASSRSRQGAFGYTF.

The rearrangement joins TRBV7-2 to TRBJ2-7, with 7 bases lining up with TRBD1. CDR1 and CDR2 from the germline V gene are SGHTA and FQGNSA. The V gene end was trimmed by 5 bases and the J gene end by 12 bases; junction bases not matched to a gene: 4. The CDR3 has 10 residues. The chain's CDR3 is CASSQGVGYF. CDR3 sequence (DNA): TGTGCCAGCAGCCAGGGGGTGGGGTACTTC.

Only a few counts were recorded for this clone. The chain links TRBV19 to TRBJ2-7; D uncertain. CDR1 LNHDA and CDR2 SQIVND come from the germline V gene (reference sequence). The CDR3 totals 13 residues. V lost 2 bases to trimming and J lost 3 bases, with 8 bases between them. CDR3 nucleotides: TGTGCCAGTAGTATAAAAGCTGACTACGAGCAGTACTTC. Amino acids: CASSIKADYEQYF. The full variable domain, completed using reference TRBV19 and TRBJ2-7, is DGGITQSPKYLFRKEGQNVTLSCEQNLNHDAMYWYRQDPGQGLRLIYYSQIVNDFQKGDIAEGYSVSREKKESFPLTVTSAQKNPTAFYLCASSIKADYEQYFGPGTRLTVT.

The J gene is TRBJ1-2, the V gene TRBV7-9; 9 positions agree with TRBD1. Germline-derived CDR1 and CDR2 are SEHNR and FQNEAQ (reference sequence). Trimming at V came to 5 bases and at J to 4 bases, leaving 5 bases not matched to a gene. The CDR3 is made up of 14 amino acids. CDR3 nucleotides: TGTGCCAGCAGCCGGGACAGGGATTTCTATGGCTACACCTTC. This gives the protein CASSRDRDFYGYTF. The full variable domain, with the rest looked up from reference TRBV7-9 and TRBJ1-2, is DTGVSQNPRHKITKRGQNVTFRCDPISEHNRLYWYRQTLGQGPEFLTYFQNEAQLEKSRLLSDRFSAERPKGSFSTLEIQRTEQGDSAMYLCASSRDRDFYGYTFGSGTRLTVV.

The chain employs TRBV28 and TRBJ1-1; TRBD1 agrees at 8 bases. Germline V gene data show CDR1 as MDHEN and CDR2 as SYDVKM. There are 14 residues in the CDR3. Trimming removed 3 bases from V and 5 bases from J; junction bases left unmatched: 5. The CDR3 reads CASSFRGHGTEAFF. The CDR3 region has the DNA TGTGCCAGCAGTTTCAGGGGGCATGGTACTGAAGCTTTCTTT.

This chain uses TRBV3-1 (or the pseudogene TRBV3-2) with TRBJ2-5; D remains unclear. The CDR3 extends over 14 amino acids. CDR1 and CDR2 (germline): LGHDT, YNNKEL (reference sequence). Trimming cost V 0 bases and J 5 bases, with 10 bases left between them. The CDR3 region is CASSQDPAGETQYF. The CDR3 nucleotides read TGTGCCAGCAGCCAAGATCCCGCCGGTGAGACCCAGTACTTC.